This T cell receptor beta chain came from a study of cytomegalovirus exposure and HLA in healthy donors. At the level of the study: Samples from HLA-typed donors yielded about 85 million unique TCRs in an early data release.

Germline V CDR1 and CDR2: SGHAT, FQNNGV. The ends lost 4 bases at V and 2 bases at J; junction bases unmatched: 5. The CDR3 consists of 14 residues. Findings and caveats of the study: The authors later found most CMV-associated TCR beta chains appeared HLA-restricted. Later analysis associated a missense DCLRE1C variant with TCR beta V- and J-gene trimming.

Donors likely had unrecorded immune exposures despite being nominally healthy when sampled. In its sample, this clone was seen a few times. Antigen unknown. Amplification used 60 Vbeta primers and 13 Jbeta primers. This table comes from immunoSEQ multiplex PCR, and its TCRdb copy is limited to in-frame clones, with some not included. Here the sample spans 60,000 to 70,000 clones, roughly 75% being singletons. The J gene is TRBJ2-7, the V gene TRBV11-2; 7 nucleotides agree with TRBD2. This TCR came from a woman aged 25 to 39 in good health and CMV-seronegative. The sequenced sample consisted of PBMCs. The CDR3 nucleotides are TGTGCCAGCAGCTATCGCGGGGGAGCCTACGAGCAGTACTTC. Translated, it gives CASSYRGGAYEQYF. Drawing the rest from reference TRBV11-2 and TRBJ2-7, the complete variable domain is EAGVAQSPRYKIIEKRQSVAFWCNPISGHATLYWYQQILGQGPKLLIQFQNNGVVDDSQLPKDRFSAERLKGVDSTLKIQPAKLEDSAVYLCASSYRGGAYEQYFGPGTRLTVT.